This T cell receptor beta chain was profiled in a study of blood T cell repertoires in COVID-19. Overall study context: In each case, the material was cDNA or gDNA derived from T cells, B-cell-depleted T cells, or PBMCs.

Trimming removed 3 bases from V and 5 bases from J, with 16 bases in between. The germline V gene has CDR1 LGHDT and CDR2 YNNKEL (reference sequence). The CDR3 runs to 15 residues. Authors' processing steps: The assay estimated nucleated cells by amplifying reference gene primers. Libraries were prepared by immunoSEQ multiplex PCR; TCRdb keeps only in-frame clonotypes and omits some of them. The V and J calls and clone size are taken from that table; D and trimming were inferred from the DNA. The sample contains around 100,000 clones, approximately 90% of which appear only once. What was sequenced was peripheral blood. The chain carries TRBV3-1 (or the pseudogene TRBV3-2) and TRBJ2-5, with TRBD2 as a possible D gene (7 bases). This TCR was recovered from a human donor with active COVID-19. The donor label of this sample is uncertain. The CDR3 sequence is CASSQMGGGHETQYF. CDR3 DNA: TGTGCCAGCAGCCAGATGGGGGGGGGCCACGAGACCCAGTACTTC.